This TCR beta chain was captured in a study of blood T cell repertoires in COVID-19. Across the study: Samples representing acute and convalescent COVID-19 were sourced from the United States, Italy and Spain. The analysed material was cDNA or gDNA that came from T cells, B-cell-depleted T cells, or PBMCs.

A single count supports this clone. V lost 7 bases and J 2 bases, leaving 13 bases between the germline ends. The CDR3 has 13 residues. Germline CDR1 and CDR2: SQVTM and ANQGSEA. In the study's own analysis: Researchers report that nucleated cell counts were estimated from reference gene primer amplification. TCRdb's copy holds only in-frame clones and misses some; the assay was immunoSEQ multiplex PCR. V and J calls and clone size follow that table, whereas D and trimming were derived from the DNA. The table lists roughly 60,000 clones, 77% of them singletons. This clonotype was sampled from a human donor in a cohort sampled during active COVID-19. V usage is TRBV29-1 and J usage is TRBJ2-3; D is possibly TRBD1 (6 bases). Material for sequencing was peripheral blood. The CDR3 nucleotides read TGCAGCGCCTCAGGGGATTCCACAGATACGCAGTATTTT. It encodes CSASGDSTDTQYF.